A selection of T cell receptor beta chains follows, all from one sample in a study of T cell responses to AZD1222 COVID-19 vaccine. The method was immunoSEQ multiplex PCR; TCRdb's version includes in-frame clones alone and lacks a portion of them. This sample has over 100,000 clones, with over 75% found just once. The specimen comprised peripheral blood, sampled on day 0 of AZD1222 vaccination. The receptor source for this set is an adult in good health. CDR3s include the opening cysteine and the closing phenylalanine or tryptophan. D genes are given only for firm matches. Size is omitted from some rows. Given values are once, few, many or a class for expanded clones.

D	size	V	J	DNA	CDR3
TRBD1	NA	TRBV18	TRBJ1-5	TGTGCCAGCTCAACACAGGGGAAGGATCAGCCCCAGCATTTT	CASSTQGKDQPQHF
NA	NA	TRBV6-2/TRBV6-3	TRBJ1-2	TGTGCCAGCAGTTACAAGGTTATCGGCGGCTACACCTTC	CASSYKVIGGYTF
NA	NA	TRBV11-2	TRBJ1-3	TGTGCCAGCAGCCCCAGCCGCTCTGGAAACACCATATATTTT	CASSPSRSGNTIYF
NA	NA	TRBV13	TRBJ1-1	TGTGCCAGCAGCTTAGGGGTAGGTAGGGGAGCTTTCTTT	CASSLGVGRGAFF
TRBD2	NA	TRBV6-5	TRBJ2-3	TGTGCCAGCACCGGGACTAGCGGGGGGGCGGATACGCAGTATTTT	CASTGTSGGADTQYF
NA	NA	TRBV6-5	TRBJ2-2	TGTGCCAGCAGTTACTCGAGTTTCGGTGGGACCGGGGAGCTGTTTTTT	CASSYSSFGGTGELFF
TRBD1	NA	TRBV7-9	TRBJ1-6	TGTGCCAGCAGGCCCGGGACAGGGATTTCACCCCTCCACTTT	CASRPGTGISPLHF
NA	NA	TRBV5-1	TRBJ2-7	TGCGCCAGCAGCTTCCCAGGCAGGGGCTACGAGCAGTACTTC	CASSFPGRGYEQYF
TRBD2	NA	TRBV3-1/TRBV3-2	TRBJ2-7	TGTGCCAGCAGCTTTGGACTAGCGGGATACGAGCAGTACTTC	CASSFGLAGYEQYF
NA	NA	TRBV6-5	TRBJ1-1	TGTGCCAACAAGGGTAAAGACTCGAACACTGAAGCTTTCTTT	CANKGKDSNTEAFF
NA	NA	TRBV28	TRBJ1-5	TGTGCCACCAGTTCGGAGCCCCAGCATTTT	CATSSEPQHF
NA	once	TRBV27	TRBJ2-5	TGTGCCAGCAGTTTAGTCCAAGAGACCCAGTACTTC	CASSLVQETQYF
NA	NA	TRBV7-2	TRBJ2-7	TGTGCCAGCAGCTTAGGGACACAAGCCTACGAGCAGTACTTC	CASSLGTQAYEQYF
NA	once	TRBV4-3	TRBJ1-5	TGCGCCAGCAGCCAAGATCCCCACCTCCCCCAGCATTTT	CASSQDPHLPQHF
NA	few	TRBV6-5	TRBJ1-4	TGTGCCAGCAGTTACTCCCCGGGGGCTGGCGAAAAACTGTTTTTT	CASSYSPGAGEKLFF
NA	NA	TRBV28	TRBJ2-2	TGTGCCAGCAGAGTCTTCAAGGGAAACACCGGGGAGCTGTTTTTT	CASRVFKGNTGELFF
NA	NA	TRBV25-1	TRBJ2-5	TGTGCCAGCACATGGGGAGAGACCCAGTACTTC	CASTWGETQYF
NA	NA	TRBV4-1	TRBJ1-5	TGCGCCAGCAGCCAAGAGGGGGTCCTGCCCCAGCATTTT	CASSQEGVLPQHF
NA	once	TRBV6-2/TRBV6-3	TRBJ2-1	TGTGCCGCCAGCCGCGACACTCGATTGAATGAGCAGTTCTTC	CAASRDTRLNEQFF
NA	NA	TRBV6-5	TRBJ2-3	TGTGCCAGCAGTTACTCGATAGGGAGGCAGTATTTT	CASSYSIGRQYF
NA	NA	TRBV7-2	TRBJ1-1	TGTGCCAGCAGTTCGCGGATGAACACTGAAGCTTTCTTT	CASSSRMNTEAFF
NA	NA	TRBV7-9	TRBJ2-2	TGTGCCAGCATAACCAGTGCAGGGGACACCGGGGAGCTGTTTTTT	CASITSAGDTGELFF
NA	NA	TRBV5-8	TRBJ1-5	TGTGCCAGCAGCGACTTCCGGGTCCAAAACAATCAGCCCCAGCATTTT	CASSDFRVQNNQPQHF
NA	once	TRBV6-6	TRBJ1-5	TGTGCCAGCAGTAACGATCAGCCCCAGCATTTT	CASSNDQPQHF
TRBD2	once	TRBV6-5	TRBJ2-7	TGTGCCAGCAGTTACGGACTAGCGGGTTCCTACGAGCAGTACTTC	CASSYGLAGSYEQYF
NA	NA	TRBV6-5	TRBJ1-1	TGTGCCAGCCCGGAGGTGGGACACTTGAACACTGAAGCTTTCTTT	CASPEVGHLNTEAFF
TRBD1	NA	TRBV4-2	TRBJ1-5	TGTGCCAGCAGCCAAGTCGACAGGGGGCAAGCGAATAGCAATCAGCCCCAGCATTTT	CASSQVDRGQANSNQPQHF
NA	NA	TRBV7-2	TRBJ2-1	TGTGCCAGCAGCTTAGGACCGACCGGGATAGAGATTACCTACAATGAGCAGTTCTTC	CASSLGPTGIEITYNEQFF
NA	NA	TRBV4-3	TRBJ2-2	TGCGCCAGCAGCCAAGGGTTGGTCACCGGGGAGCTGTTTTTT	CASSQGLVTGELFF
NA	NA	TRBV7-9	TRBJ1-1	TGTGCCAGCAGCCATAGCCCCGGATCCGGGGAAACTGAAGCTTTCTTT	CASSHSPGSGETEAFF
TRBD1	NA	TRBV19	TRBJ1-2	TGTGCCAGTAGTACCCGACAGGGCTCTGGCTACACCTTC	CASSTRQGSGYTF
TRBD1	NA	TRBV7-2	TRBJ1-5	TGTGCCAGCAGCTTAGACAGGGGAAGCAATCAGCCCCAGCATTTT	CASSLDRGSNQPQHF
NA	NA	TRBV4-1	TRBJ2-3	TGCGCCAGCAGCCAAACAAGGGATACGCAGTATTTT	CASSQTRDTQYF
NA	NA	TRBV11-2	TRBJ1-4	TGTGCCAGCAGCTTGAGATATCAAGGGTCCGAAAAACTGTTTTTT	CASSLRYQGSEKLFF
NA	NA	TRBV3-1/TRBV3-2	TRBJ2-1	TGTGCCAGCAGCCAAGGTTCAGCGGGTAGTTCCTACAATGAGCAGTTCTTC	CASSQGSAGSSYNEQFF
NA	NA	TRBV21-1	TRBJ2-5	TGTGCCAGCAGTAAGGAAAGGCGGGAGCAAGAGACCCAGTACTTC	CASSKERREQETQYF
NA	NA	TRBV6-5	TRBJ1-6	TGTGCCAGCGGAGGACTCTCCTATAATTCACCCCTCCACTTT	CASGGLSYNSPLHF
NA	NA	TRBV27	TRBJ1-2	TGTGCCAGCACAATATCTTGGGCGGGGGGCGCTGGCTACACCTTC	CASTISWAGGAGYTF
TRBD1	NA	TRBV7-2	TRBJ2-7	TGTGCCAGCAGCTTGTCCCAGGGGGTCCACGAGCAGTACTTC	CASSLSQGVHEQYF
TRBD2	NA	TRBV6-5	TRBJ2-2	TGTGCCACCCTTCGAGGGAGGGTCGCCGGGGAGCTGTTTTTT	CATLRGRVAGELFF
NA	NA	TRBV6-2/TRBV6-3	TRBJ2-3	TGTGCCAGCAGTTATGTATCGGGGGATCCCCGGGATACGCAGTATTTT	CASSYVSGDPRDTQYF
NA	NA	TRBV11-2	TRBJ1-6	TGTGCCAGCAGCTCCTCTGAACGAAATTCACCCCTCCACTTT	CASSSSERNSPLHF
NA	NA	TRBV9	TRBJ1-6	TGTGCCAGCAGCGTAGGGCCCTCTGCGGGGGACTATAATTCACCCCTCCACTTT	CASSVGPSAGDYNSPLHF
TRBD1	NA	TRBV12-3/TRBV12-4	TRBJ1-6	TGTGCCAGCAGCGACAGGGGTTCACCCCTCCACTTT	CASSDRGSPLHF
NA	NA	TRBV28	TRBJ1-2	TGTGCCAGCAGTTTGAGGGTATTGAGTGATGGCTACACCTTC	CASSLRVLSDGYTF
TRBD1	NA	TRBV6-5	TRBJ1-1	TGTGCCAGCAGTTTCCTCGGGACAGACACTGAAGCTTTCTTT	CASSFLGTDTEAFF
TRBD1	NA	TRBV19	TRBJ1-1	TGTGCCAGTAGTCCGCCCCTGGGACAGGGTCTTGTCGCGAACACTGAAGCTTTCTTT	CASSPPLGQGLVANTEAFF
TRBD1	NA	TRBV27	TRBJ1-2	TGTGCCAGCAGTTTCGGACAGGGGCAGGACTATGGCTACACCTTC	CASSFGQGQDYGYTF
TRBD1	NA	TRBV4-1	TRBJ2-7	TGCGCCAGCAGCCAAGGTTTCGCAAAGGGGGCGGGCGAGCAGTACTTC	CASSQGFAKGAGEQYF
NA	NA	TRBV28	TRBJ2-7	TGTGCCAGCAGTTTAGGTGGGTGGCAGCTTAGCGACGAGCAGTACTTC	CASSLGGWQLSDEQYF
NA	NA	TRBV5-4	TRBJ2-1	TGTGCCAGCACCCGTATAAGGGGGGCCTACAATGAGCAGTTCTTC	CASTRIRGAYNEQFF
TRBD1	NA	TRBV18	TRBJ1-1	TGTGCCAGCACACCGTGGCAGGGGGACACTGAAGCTTTCTTT	CASTPWQGDTEAFF
TRBD1	NA	TRBV27	TRBJ1-6	TGTGCCAGCAGTACCGGACAGGGACACAATTCACCCCTCCACTTT	CASSTGQGHNSPLHF
TRBD1	NA	TRBV10-3	TRBJ1-5	TGTGCCATCAGTGAGTCGGGACAGGGGAATCAGCCCCAGCATTTT	CAISESGQGNQPQHF
NA	NA	TRBV19	TRBJ1-6	TGTGCCAGTAGTGCGGGGCAGTTACTCAATCCCCTCCACTTT	CASSAGQLLNPLHF
NA	NA	TRBV18	TRBJ1-2	TGTGCCAGCTCACCACTAGTTGGAGGGACGGAGAATGGCTACACCTTC	CASSPLVGGTENGYTF
NA	NA	TRBV5-5	TRBJ2-2	TGTGCCAGCAGAGGATCGCAAGGGGGGTGGAACACCGGGGAGCTGTTTTTT	CASRGSQGGWNTGELFF
TRBD1	NA	TRBV7-2	TRBJ1-5	TGTGCCAGCAGCCCACGACAGGGGAGCAATCAGCCCCAGCATTTT	CASSPRQGSNQPQHF
NA	NA	TRBV12-3/TRBV12-4	TRBJ1-1	TGTGCCAGCAGGACGGGGAACACTGAAGCTTTCTTT	CASRTGNTEAFF
NA	NA	TRBV28	TRBJ1-2	TGTGCCAGCAGTTTCCGCCGGTCCTATGGCTACACCTTC	CASSFRRSYGYTF